These 18 T cell receptor beta chains originate from one sample sequenced in a study of T cell changes during pregnancy in multiple sclerosis. Data came from immunoSEQ multiplex PCR; TCRdb stores just in-frame clones and leaves some out. The sample lists 65,000 to 85,000 clones, about nine tenths occurring once. The sample here was peripheral blood, taken after pregnancy. These receptors all come from a female donor in good health, enrolled as a control in a pregnancy study.

The chain couples TRBV11-2 to TRBJ1-3, with TRBD1 as a possible D gene (5 bases). Trimming stripped 4 bases from V and 2 bases from J, with 15 bases between. The germline gives CDR1 SGHAT, CDR2 FQNNGV. The CDR3 length is 16 residues. This chain's CDR3 is CASSSSSGGTGNTIYF. The CDR3 DNA reads TGTGCCAGCAGCTCCTCATCGGGGGGAACTGGAAACACCATATATTTT.

The chain is built from TRBV5-1 and TRBJ1-3, with 9 bases that match TRBD1. Trimming cost V 1 base and J 8 bases; bases outside gene matches: 4. The CDR3 covers 14 residues. CDR1 is SGHRS, CDR2 YFSETQ, per germline. As DNA, the CDR3 is TGCGCCAGCAGCTTGAAGGGACAGGGACACACCATATATTTT. Translation gives CASSLKGQGHTIYF.

The table lists this clone with a count of one. The junction does not match germline at one end; this may be a read error. V usage is TRBV6-1 and J usage is TRBJ1-2, with 10 bases identical to TRBD1. Germline-derived CDR1 and CDR2 are MNHNS and SASEGT. The CDR3 sequence is 15 residues long. In DNA form, the CDR3 reads TGTGCCAGCAGAGAAGGGGACAGGGGCTACTATGGCTACACCTTC. Translated, it gives CASREGDRGYYGYTF.

The V and J genes are TRBV13 and TRBJ2-7; 7 bases line up with TRBD1. This CDR3 region has 15 residues. V was pared by 1 base and J by 2 bases, with 5 bases of the junction left unmatched. Germline V lookup: CDR1 PRHDT, CDR2 FYEKMQ (reference sequence). The CDR3 spells CASSLVGQDPYEQYF. CDR3 nucleotide sequence: TGTGCCAGCAGCTTAGTCGGACAGGACCCCTACGAGCAGTACTTC.

To note about this clone: Other DNA sequences in the sample encode the same CDR3. The chain is built from TRBV5-1 and TRBJ1-3, with D unresolved. This CDR3 comprises 14 residues. CDR1 is SGHRS and CDR2 is YFSETQ in the germline V gene. The V and J ends lost 4 bases and 0 bases respectively, with 8 bases between them. This chain's CDR3 is CASSPSGSGNTIYF. In DNA form, the CDR3 reads TGCGCCAGCAGCCCATCAGGCTCTGGAAACACCATATATTTT.

This sequence joins TRBV5-5 and TRBJ1-2; maybe TRBD1 (6 bases). The V and J ends lost 3 bases and 6 bases respectively, with 21 bases between them. Germline V gene data show CDR1 as SGHKS and CDR2 as YYEKEE (reference sequence). The CDR3 has 16 amino acids. The CDR3: CASSSIEGGGSDGYTF. As DNA, the CDR3 is TGTGCCAGCAGCTCAATAGAGGGAGGGGGAAGTGATGGCTACACCTTC. The full variable domain, its missing parts supplied by reference TRBV5-5 and TRBJ1-2, is DAGVTQSPTHLIKTRGQQVTLRCSPISGHKSVSWYQQVLGQGPQFIFQYYEKEERGRGNFPDRFSARQFPNYSSELNVNALLLGDSALYLCASSSIEGGGSDGYTFGSGTRLTVV.

This clone has more than one count but fewer than ten. The chain joins TRBV6-1 to TRBJ2-7; no definite D call. The CDR3 sequence is 11 residues long. Trimming cost V 6 bases and J 6 bases, with 9 bases left between them. Germline CDR1 reads MNHNS; CDR2 reads SASEGT. This CDR3 is CASRSLVEQYF. The CDR3 nucleotides read TGTGCCAGCAGGTCCTTAGTCGAGCAGTACTTC.

CDR3 coding DNA: TGCGCCAGCAGCCTAGCCCTAGCGGGAGCCTACGAGCAGTACTTC. Protein: CASSLALAGAYEQYF. The genes are TRBV4-1 and TRBJ2-7; 10 bases agree with TRBD2. This CDR3 spans 15 amino acids. The V gene end was trimmed by 4 bases and the J gene end by 2 bases; junction bases not matched to a gene: 5. The germline V gene encodes CDR1 MGHRA and CDR2 YSYEKL.

There are a few counts of this clone. J is TRBJ1-2 and V is TRBV4-3, with D possibly TRBD1 on 5 matching bases. Trimming took 1 base from V and 6 from J, leaving 9 bases between them. The CDR3 is 13 residues long. Germline V CDR1 and CDR2: LGHNA, YSLEER. CDR3 residues: CASSQAGIHGYTF. In DNA form, the CDR3 reads TGCGCCAGCAGCCAAGCAGGGATCCATGGCTACACCTTC.

The V gene is TRBV28, the J gene TRBJ2-2; possibly TRBD1 for D (5 bases). Germline assignment: CDR1 MDHEN and CDR2 SYDVKM. The CDR3 loop spans 14 amino acids. V was pared by 5 bases and J by 3 bases, with 10 bases between. The CDR3 here is CASSPRQYTGELFF. The DNA for the CDR3 is TGTGCCAGCAGTCCGCGACAGTACACCGGGGAGCTGTTTTTT.

The gene calls are TRBV6-5 and TRBJ1-2; TRBD1 agrees at 10 bases. There are 15 residues in the CDR3. The germline V gene encodes CDR1 MNHEY and CDR2 SVGAGI. V dropped 7 bases and J dropped 4; count of bases not matched to a gene: 9. The DNA for the CDR3 is TGTGCCAGCAACGGGGACAGGGGCGCCAGCTATGGCTACACCTTC. Its protein is CASNGDRGASYGYTF.

This clone was seen a single time. The DNA for the CDR3 is TGTGCCAGCAGTTCGCCGTCGACTAGCGGGAACAATGAGCAGTTCTTC. This sequence encodes CASSSPSTSGNNEQFF. V gene TRBV5-4 combines with J gene TRBJ2-1, with 11 nucleotides matching TRBD2. V dropped 5 bases and J dropped 5; count of bases not matched to a gene: 9. The germline V gene has CDR1 SGHNT and CDR2 YYREEE (reference sequence). CDR3 length: 16 residues.

The genes are TRBV7-9 and TRBJ2-4, with D possibly TRBD2 on 6 matching bases. The germline V gene encodes CDR1 SEHNR and CDR2 FQNEAQ (reference sequence). V was pared by 5 bases and J by 3 bases, with 17 bases between. The CDR3 extends over 16 amino acids. CDR3 nucleotide sequence: TGTGCCAGCAGCCACCCGTGGGTAGCGGACAAAAACATTCAGTACTTC. This gives the protein CASSHPWVADKNIQYF. Drawing the rest from reference TRBV7-9 and TRBJ2-4, the complete variable domain is DTGVSQNPRHKITKRGQNVTFRCDPISEHNRLYWYRQTLGQGPEFLTYFQNEAQLEKSRLLSDRFSAERPKGSFSTLEIQRTEQGDSAMYLCASSHPWVADKNIQYFGAGTRLSVL.

This clone was counted once. The CDR3 is CASSYAGGYTF. In nucleotides, the CDR3 is TGTGCCAGCAGTTACGCCGGTGGCTACACCTTC. The chain combines TRBV5-6 with TRBJ1-2; D is undetermined. V lost 5 bases to trimming and J lost 7 bases, with 9 bases between them. Germline CDR1 and CDR2: SGHDT and YYEEEE. CDR3 length equals 11 residues.

The CDR3 DNA reads TGTGCCAGTATTAAGAACACTGAAGCTTTCTTT. This gives the protein CASIKNTEAFF. The V call is TRBV19, the J call TRBJ1-1; no reliable D call. The V and J ends lost 7 bases and 1 base respectively, with 4 bases between them. The V gene's germline CDR1 is LNHDA and CDR2 SQIVND (reference sequence). CDR3 length equals 11 residues.

The chain links TRBV30 to TRBJ1-5; no clear D. With 1 base removed from V and 3 bases from J, the gap between germline ends came to 7 bases. CDR1 is GTSNPN, CDR2 SVGIG, per germline (reference sequence). This CDR3 comprises 13 residues. CDR3 sequence: CAWSAGYNQPQHF. DNA of the CDR3: TGTGCCTGGAGTGCAGGATACAATCAGCCCCAGCATTTT.

The chain links TRBV19 to TRBJ1-5; possible D gene TRBD1, 6 bases. The ends were cut back, 6 bases at V and 7 bases at J, with 10 bases in the middle. From germline, CDR1 is LNHDA and CDR2 SQIVND (reference sequence). The CDR3 is 12 amino acids. CDR3 residues: CASRKQGQPQHF. The CDR3 nucleotides are TGTGCCAGTAGAAAACAGGGACAGCCCCAGCATTTT.

The chain couples TRBV27 to TRBJ2-5, with 8 bases aligning to TRBD2. Germline CDR1 reads MNHEY; CDR2 reads SMNVEV (reference sequence). V lost 4 bases, J lost 2 bases, and 15 bases stayed unmatched. The CDR3 sequence is 18 residues long. CDR3: CASSSAGFSGAFQETQYF. The CDR3 bases are TGTGCCAGCAGTTCGGCAGGGTTTAGCGGGGCATTTCAAGAGACCCAGTACTTC.